This passage covers 5 T cell receptor beta chains from one sample sequenced in a study of a mutant IDH1 vaccine in newly diagnosed glioma. Repertoires were generated with immunoSEQ multiplex PCR, while TCRdb's copy carries only in-frame clones and drops some. The sample carries tens of thousands of clones, 84% recorded once. Antigen specificity for these receptors is unknown. Indicated time point: week 35, safety follow-up. The study gave 300 ug of mutant IDH1 20-mer peptide per vaccine dose, with topical imiquimod. Material: PBMCs, obtained from a glioma patient whose treatment included an IDH1 peptide vaccine. Every receptor here comes from a woman aged 18 to 35 with glioma.

The chain employs TRBV4-2 and TRBJ1-2; tentative D call: TRBD1 (6 bases). CDR1 is LGHNA, CDR2 YNFKEQ, per germline. This CDR3 region has 16 residues. The V and J ends lost 0 bases and 1 base respectively, with 12 bases between them. CDR3 in DNA: TGTGCCAGCAGCCAAGACGGGGACACCATTAACTATGGCTACACCTTC. This sequence encodes CASSQDGDTINYGYTF.

CDR3 loop: CASSFRTYSNTEAFF. The DNA for the CDR3 is TGTGCCAGCAGCTTTAGGACATATTCGAACACTGAAGCTTTCTTT. This rearrangement joins TRBV7-2 to TRBJ1-1; maybe TRBD1 (5 bases). Trimming took 3 bases from V and 1 from J, leaving 12 bases between them. The germline gives CDR1 SGHTA, CDR2 FQGNSA. The CDR3 loop spans 15 amino acids.

This chain uses TRBV19 with TRBJ2-1; 9 nucleotides match TRBD2. The CDR3 is made up of 15 amino acids. V gave up 4 bases and J gave up 14 bases; unmatched junction bases: 15. Germline CDR1 is LNHDA and CDR2 is SQIVND (reference sequence). CDR3 loop: CASSRDQLAGGTEFF. For the CDR3, the DNA is TGTGCCAGTAGTAGGGACCAACTAGCGGGCGGGACAGAGTTCTTC.

This rearrangement joins TRBV27 to TRBJ1-2; 8 nucleotides line up with TRBD1. V was pared by 2 bases and J by 4 bases, with 0 bases of the junction left unmatched. Germline V lookup: CDR1 MNHEY, CDR2 SMNVEV (reference sequence). The CDR3 totals 13 residues. CDR3 sequence: CASSLGTGYGYTF. The DNA for the CDR3 is TGTGCCAGCAGTTTAGGGACAGGCTATGGCTACACCTTC.

The chain is built from TRBV9 and TRBJ2-7, with 9 positions matching TRBD1. Trimming cost V 2 bases and J 3 bases; bases outside gene matches: 3. CDR1 and CDR2 from the germline V gene are SGDLS and YYNGEE. The CDR3 extends over 14 amino acids. This CDR3 is CASSVGTGFYEQYF. In DNA form, the CDR3 reads TGTGCCAGCAGCGTCGGGACAGGGTTCTACGAGCAGTACTTC.